The text below deals with one TCR beta chain. This sample was included in a study of blood T cell repertoires in COVID-19. Whole-study context: T cells, B-cell-depleted T cells, or PBMCs supplied cDNA or gDNA.

This CDR3 comprises 22 residues. Study processing details: By means of reference gene primer amplification, nucleated cell counts were estimated. The data were produced by immunoSEQ multiplex PCR, yet TCRdb's version contains in-frame clones alone and is incomplete. That table gives V, J and clone size, and the DNA gave D and trimming. The sample consists of approximately 300,000 clones, roughly 84% of them appearing once. The sequenced sample was peripheral blood. The chain links TRBV12-1 to TRBJ1-6. TRBV12-1 is a known pseudogene. This receptor was identified in a man over 45 with active or convalescent COVID-19. In nucleotides, the CDR3 is TGTGCCAGCACCCTGCCCCACGGTAATCTCACTTCTTTCCCCTCCTATAATTCACCCCTCCACTTT. This gives the protein CASTLPHGNLTSFPSYNSPLHF.